This T cell receptor beta chain comes out of a study of cytomegalovirus exposure and HLA in healthy donors. The PCR contained 60 Vbeta and 13 Jbeta primers. This table comes from immunoSEQ multiplex PCR, and its TCRdb copy is limited to in-frame clones, with some not included. The repertoire consists of some 120,000 clones, with around 80% occurring once and the leading ten covering around 23%. This TCR derives from a man aged 30 to 39 in good health and CMV-seropositive. The material sequenced was PBMCs.

The CDR3 loop is CASSFNLGTAKAFF. The CDR3 DNA is TGTGCCAGCAGCTTTAACCTCGGGACAGCCAAAGCTTTCTTT. The chain links TRBV7-8 to TRBJ1-1; 7 nucleotides agree with TRBD1. V lost 3 bases, J lost 9 bases, and 10 bases stayed unmatched. Germline CDR1 reads SGHVS; CDR2 reads FQNEAQ. The CDR3 length is 14 residues.